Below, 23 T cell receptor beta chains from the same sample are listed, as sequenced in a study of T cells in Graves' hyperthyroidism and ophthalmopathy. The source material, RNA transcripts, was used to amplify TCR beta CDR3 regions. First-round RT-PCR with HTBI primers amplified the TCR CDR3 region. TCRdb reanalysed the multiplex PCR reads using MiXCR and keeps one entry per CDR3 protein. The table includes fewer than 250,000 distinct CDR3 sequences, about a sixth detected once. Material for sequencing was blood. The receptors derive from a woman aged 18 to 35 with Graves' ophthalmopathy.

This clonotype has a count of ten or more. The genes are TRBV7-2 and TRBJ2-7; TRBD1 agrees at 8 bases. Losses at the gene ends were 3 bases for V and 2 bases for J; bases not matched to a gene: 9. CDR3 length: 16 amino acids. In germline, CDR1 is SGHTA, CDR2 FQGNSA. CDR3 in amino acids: CASSFREGQGPYEQYF. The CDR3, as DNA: TGTGCCAGCAGCTTTAGAGAAGGACAGGGACCCTACGAGCAGTACTTC. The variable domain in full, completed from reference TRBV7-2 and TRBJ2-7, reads GAGVSQSPSNKVTEKGKDVELRCDPISGHTALYWYRQSLGQGLEFLIYFQGNSAPDKSGLPSDRFSAERTGGSVSTLTIQRTQQEDSAVYLCASSFREGQGPYEQYFGPGTRLTVT.

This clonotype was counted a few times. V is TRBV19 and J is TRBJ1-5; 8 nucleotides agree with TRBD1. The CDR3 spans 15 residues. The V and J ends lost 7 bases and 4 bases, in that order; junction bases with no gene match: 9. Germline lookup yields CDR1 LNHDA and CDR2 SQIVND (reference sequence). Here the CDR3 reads CASTPRGLKNQPQHF. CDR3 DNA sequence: TGTGCCAGTACCCCCAGGGGGCTTAAAAATCAGCCCCAGCATTTT.

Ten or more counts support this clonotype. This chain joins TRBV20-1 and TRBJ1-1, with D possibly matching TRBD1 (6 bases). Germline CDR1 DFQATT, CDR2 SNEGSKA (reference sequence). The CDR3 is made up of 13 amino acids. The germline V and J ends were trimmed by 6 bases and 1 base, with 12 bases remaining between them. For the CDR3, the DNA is TGCAGTGCCATCTCAGGGGCGAACACTGAAGCTTTCTTT. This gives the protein CSAISGANTEAFF.

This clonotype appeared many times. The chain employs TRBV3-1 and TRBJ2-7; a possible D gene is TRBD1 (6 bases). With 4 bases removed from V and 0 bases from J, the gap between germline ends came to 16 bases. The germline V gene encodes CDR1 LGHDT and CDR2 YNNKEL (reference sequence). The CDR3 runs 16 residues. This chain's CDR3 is CASSLGGTTISYEQYF. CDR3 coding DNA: TGTGCCAGCAGCCTTGGGGGCACTACGATCTCCTACGAGCAGTACTTC.

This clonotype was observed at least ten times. CDR3 nucleotide sequence: TGTGCCAGCAGCTTAGAGGGGGTTGGGGCCAACGTCCTGACTTTC. As protein: CASSLEGVGANVLTF. The V and J genes are TRBV7-2 and TRBJ2-6; maybe TRBD1 (6 bases). Germline V CDR1 and CDR2: SGHTA, FQGNSA. Trimming shortened V by 1 base and J by 3 bases, and 7 bases separated the two germline ends. This CDR3 region has 15 residues.

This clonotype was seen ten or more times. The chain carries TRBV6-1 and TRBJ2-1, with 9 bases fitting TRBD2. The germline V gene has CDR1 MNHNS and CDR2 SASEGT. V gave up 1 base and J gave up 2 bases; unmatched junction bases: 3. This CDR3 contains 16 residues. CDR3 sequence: CASSEVAGDTYNEQFF. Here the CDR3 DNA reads TGTGCCAGCAGTGAAGTAGCGGGAGACACCTACAATGAGCAGTTCTTC.

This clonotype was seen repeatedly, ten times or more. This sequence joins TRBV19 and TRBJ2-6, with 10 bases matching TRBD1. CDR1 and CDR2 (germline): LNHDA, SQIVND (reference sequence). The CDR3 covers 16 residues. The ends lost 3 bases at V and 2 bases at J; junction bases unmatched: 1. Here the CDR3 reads CASSMGTGAGANVLTF. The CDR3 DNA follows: TGTGCCAGTAGTATGGGGACAGGGGCTGGGGCCAACGTCCTGACTTTC.

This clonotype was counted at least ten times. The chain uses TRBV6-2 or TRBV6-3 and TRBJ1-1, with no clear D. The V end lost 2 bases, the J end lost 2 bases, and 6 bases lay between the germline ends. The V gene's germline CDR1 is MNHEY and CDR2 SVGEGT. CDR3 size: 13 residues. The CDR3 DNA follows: TGTGCCAGCAGTTACGCCGGAAACACTGAAGCTTTCTTT. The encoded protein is CASSYAGNTEAFF.

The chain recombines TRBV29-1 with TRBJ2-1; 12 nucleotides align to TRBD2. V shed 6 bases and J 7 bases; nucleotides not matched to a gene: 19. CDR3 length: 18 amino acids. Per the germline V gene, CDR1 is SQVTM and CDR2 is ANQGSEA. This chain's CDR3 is CSVCLIGTSGLPQNEQFF. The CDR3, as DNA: TGCAGCGTCTGTTTGATCGGGACTAGCGGGTTGCCGCAAAATGAGCAGTTCTTC.

CDR3 DNA sequence: TGCAGCGTCTCCTACCCCGGGACTAGCGGGGGGGAGGCGGTTGAGCAGTTCTTC. This encodes CSVSYPGTSGGEAVEQFF. The chain combines TRBV29-1 with TRBJ2-1, with 16 nucleotides matching TRBD2. With 6 bases clipped from V and 9 bases from J, the junction kept 17 bases outside the gene matches. CDR3 size: 18 residues. Germline V lookup: CDR1 SQVTM, CDR2 ANQGSEA.

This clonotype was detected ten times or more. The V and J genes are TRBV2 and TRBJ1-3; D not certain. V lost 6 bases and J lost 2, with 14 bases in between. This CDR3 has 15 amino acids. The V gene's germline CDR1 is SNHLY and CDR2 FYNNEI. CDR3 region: CASRAFLGTGNTIYF. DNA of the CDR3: TGTGCCAGCAGAGCCTTCTTAGGTACTGGAAACACCATATATTTT.

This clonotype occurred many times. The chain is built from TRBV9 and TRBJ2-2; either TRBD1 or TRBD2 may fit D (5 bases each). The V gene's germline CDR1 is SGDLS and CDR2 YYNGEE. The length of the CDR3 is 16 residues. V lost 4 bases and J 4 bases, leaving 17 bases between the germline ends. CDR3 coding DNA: TGTGCCAGCAGCCCATACGTGGGACGAGGCACCGGGGAGCTGTTTTTT. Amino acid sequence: CASSPYVGRGTGELFF.

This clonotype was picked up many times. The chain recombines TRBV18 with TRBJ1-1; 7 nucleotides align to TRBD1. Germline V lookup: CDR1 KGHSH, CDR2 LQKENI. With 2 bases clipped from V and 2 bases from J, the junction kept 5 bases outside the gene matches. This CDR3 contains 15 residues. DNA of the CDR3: TGTGCCAGCTCACCATCCGGACAGGTCAACACTGAAGCTTTCTTT. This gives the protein CASSPSGQVNTEAFF.

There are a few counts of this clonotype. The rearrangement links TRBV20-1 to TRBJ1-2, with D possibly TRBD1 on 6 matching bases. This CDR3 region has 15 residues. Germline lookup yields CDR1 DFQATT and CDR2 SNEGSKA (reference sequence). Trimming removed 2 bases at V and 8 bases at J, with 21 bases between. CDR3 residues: CSARHRLNRAGGYTF. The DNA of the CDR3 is TGCAGTGCTAGACATAGACTAAACAGGGCTGGCGGCTACACCTTC.

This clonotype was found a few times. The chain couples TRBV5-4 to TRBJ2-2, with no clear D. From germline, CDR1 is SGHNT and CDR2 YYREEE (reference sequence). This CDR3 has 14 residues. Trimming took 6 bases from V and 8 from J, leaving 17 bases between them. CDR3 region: CASKWADEAGELFF. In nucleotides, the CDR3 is TGTGCCAGCAAGTGGGCAGACGAGGCGGGGGAGCTGTTTTTT.

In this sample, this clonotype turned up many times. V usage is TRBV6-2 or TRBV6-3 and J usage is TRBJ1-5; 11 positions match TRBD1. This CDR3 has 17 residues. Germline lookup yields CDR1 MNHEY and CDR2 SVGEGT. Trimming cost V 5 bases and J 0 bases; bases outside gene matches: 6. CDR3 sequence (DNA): TGTGCCAGCAGTAGTACCGGGACAGGGGGTAGCAATCAGCCCCAGCATTTT. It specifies CASSSTGTGGSNQPQHF.

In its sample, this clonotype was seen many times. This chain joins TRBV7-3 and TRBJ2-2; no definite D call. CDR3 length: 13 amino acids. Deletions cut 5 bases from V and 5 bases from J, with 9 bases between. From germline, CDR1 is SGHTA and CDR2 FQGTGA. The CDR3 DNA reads TGTGCCAGCAGCCACCCAGAGACCGGGGAGCTGTTTTTT. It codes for CASSHPETGELFF. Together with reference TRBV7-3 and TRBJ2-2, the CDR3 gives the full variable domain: GAGVSQTPSNKVTEKGKYVELRCDPISGHTALYWYRQSLGQGPEFLIYFQGTGAADDSGLPNDRFFAVRPEGSVSTLKIQRTERGDSAVYLCASSHPETGELFFGEGSRLTVL.

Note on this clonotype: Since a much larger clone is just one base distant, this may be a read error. CDR3 loop: CASSLGGDEQFF. The CDR3 DNA reads TGTGCCAGCAGCTTAGGGGGGGATGAGCAGTTCTTC. The chain carries TRBV7-6 and TRBJ2-1, with D possibly matching TRBD2 (6 bases). Germline CDR1 SGHVS, CDR2 FNYEAQ. This CDR3 has 12 amino acids. V lost 1 base, J lost 8 bases, and 6 bases lay in between.

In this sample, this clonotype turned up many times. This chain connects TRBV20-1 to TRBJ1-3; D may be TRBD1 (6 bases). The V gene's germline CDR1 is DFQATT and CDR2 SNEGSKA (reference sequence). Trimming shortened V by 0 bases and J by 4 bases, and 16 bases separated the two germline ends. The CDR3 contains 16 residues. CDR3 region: CSARDSAGAWGNTIYF. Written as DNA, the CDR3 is TGCAGTGCTAGAGATTCGGCGGGGGCGTGGGGAAACACCATATATTTT.

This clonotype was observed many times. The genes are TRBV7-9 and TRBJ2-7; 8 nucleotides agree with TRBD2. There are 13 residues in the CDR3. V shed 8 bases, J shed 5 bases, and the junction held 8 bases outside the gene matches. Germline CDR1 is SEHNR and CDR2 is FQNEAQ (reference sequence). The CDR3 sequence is CASVAGGRNEQYF. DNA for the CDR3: TGTGCCAGCGTTGCGGGAGGTCGGAACGAGCAGTACTTC.

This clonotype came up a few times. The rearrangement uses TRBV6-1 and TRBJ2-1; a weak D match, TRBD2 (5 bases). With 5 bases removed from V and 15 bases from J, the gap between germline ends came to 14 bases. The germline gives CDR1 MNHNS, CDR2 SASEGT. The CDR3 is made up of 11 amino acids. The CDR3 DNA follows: TGTGCCAGCAGTTTATTCGGGGAAATGTTCTTC. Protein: CASSLFGEMFF.

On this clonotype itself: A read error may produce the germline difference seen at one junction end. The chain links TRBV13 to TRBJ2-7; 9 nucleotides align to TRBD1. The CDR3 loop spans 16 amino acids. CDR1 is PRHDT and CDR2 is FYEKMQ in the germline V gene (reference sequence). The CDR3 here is CASSRSPGQGSYEQYF. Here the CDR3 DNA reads TGCGCCAGCAGCCGGTCCCCGGGACAGGGATCCTACGAGCAGTACTTC.

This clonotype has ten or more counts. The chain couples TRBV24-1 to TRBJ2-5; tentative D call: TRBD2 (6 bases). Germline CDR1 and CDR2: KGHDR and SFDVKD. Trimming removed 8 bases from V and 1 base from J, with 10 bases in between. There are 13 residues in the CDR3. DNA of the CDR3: TGTGCCACCATTGGCGGGACCCAAGAGACCCAGTACTTC. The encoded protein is CATIGGTQETQYF.